The present T cell receptor beta chain was sequenced within a study of blood T cell repertoires in COVID-19. Study background: COVID-19 samples collected from the United States, Italy and Spain covered acute and convalescent phases. T cells, B-cell-depleted T cells, or PBMCs provided the cDNA or gDNA that served as material.

As handled by the study authors: Amplification of reference gene primers provided the estimated nucleated cell counts. Measured with immunoSEQ multiplex PCR; TCRdb has only the in-frame clones, and not every one. Clonal size and the V and J genes are those of that table, whereas D and trimming came from the DNA. Of 100,000 to 150,000 clones listed, around 80% are singletons. Between the trimmed V and J ends, which lost 5 bases and 5 bases, there was a span of 12 bases. Germline loops: CDR1 SGHTA, CDR2 FQGNSA. This CDR3 comprises 13 residues. This TCR came from an older man with active or convalescent COVID-19. The chain carries TRBV7-2 and TRBJ2-5; tentative D call: TRBD2 (5 bases). The sequencing input was peripheral blood. The DNA for the CDR3 is TGTGCCAGCAGCCCCATGGTAGCGGAGACCCAGTACTTC. Translating gives CASSPMVAETQYF.